These 11 T cell receptor beta chains share one sample of origin, sequenced in a study of blood T cell repertoires in COVID-19. Produced via immunoSEQ multiplex PCR; TCRdb's table is partial and in-frame only. The sample shows around 150,000 clones, 86% of them seen only once. The sequenced sample consisted of peripheral blood. Receptor source: a man between 18 and 35 years old with acute or convalescent COVID-19.

This clone appeared a few times. V usage is TRBV24-1 and J usage is TRBJ1-2; unclear D gene. In germline, CDR1 is KGHDR, CDR2 SFDVKD. V was clipped by 4 bases and J by 2 bases, with 10 bases between them. The CDR3 length is 14 residues. Written as DNA, the CDR3 is TGTGCCACCAGTGACCTAGGACTGAACTATGGCTACACCTTC. Translated: CATSDLGLNYGYTF.

This chain joins TRBV10-1 and TRBJ1-3; possibly TRBD1 for D (5 bases). In germline, CDR1 is WNHNN, CDR2 SYGVQD (reference sequence). Trimming left V 8 bases short and J 0 bases short, with 20 bases between. This CDR3 has 17 amino acids. CDR3 in amino acids: CASPTVPTADSGNTIYF. DNA for the CDR3: TGCGCCAGCCCCACCGTCCCGACAGCCGACTCTGGAAACACCATATATTTT.

Only a few counts were recorded for this clone. The gene calls are TRBV19 and TRBJ2-6, with a tentative D call TRBD1 (6 bases). This CDR3 comprises 17 residues. CDR1 is LNHDA and CDR2 is SQIVND in the germline V gene (reference sequence). V lost 1 base, J lost 0 bases, and 10 bases lay in between. The CDR3 DNA follows: TGTGCCAGTAGTATAGCCGGACAGCCCTCTGGGGCCAACGTCCTGACTTTC. Amino acid sequence: CASSIAGQPSGANVLTF.

V is TRBV15 and J is TRBJ2-1; weak D call: TRBD2 (6 bases). The CDR3 loop spans 15 amino acids. CDR1 and CDR2 (germline): LNHNV, YYDKDF (reference sequence). With 1 base removed from V and 6 bases from J, the gap between germline ends came to 13 bases. Written as DNA, the CDR3 is TGTGCCACCAGCAGAGCGCGGGGCATGGTCAATGAGCAGTTCTTC. Translation gives CATSRARGMVNEQFF.

This chain uses TRBV25-1 with TRBJ2-4; 13 bases are a match to TRBD2. CDR3 length: 17 residues. V shed 8 bases, J shed 7 bases, and the junction held 14 bases outside the gene matches. CDR1 MGHDK and CDR2 SYGVNS come from the germline V gene. The DNA of the CDR3 is TGTGCCAGCCAAACTAGCGGGGGGGCCTGGAGTAAGAACATTCAGTACTTC. Its translation is CASQTSGGAWSKNIQYF.

The V call is TRBV24-1, the J call TRBJ1-3; 7 nucleotides match TRBD1. Germline V gives CDR1 KGHDR, CDR2 SFDVKD. V shed 4 bases, J shed 3 bases, and the junction held 5 bases outside the gene matches. This CDR3 contains 15 residues. Here the CDR3 reads CATSEQGSSGNTIYF. For the CDR3, the DNA is TGTGCCACCAGTGAACAGGGGTCTAGTGGAAACACCATATATTTT.

The CDR3 region is CASSEKGLAGYTDTQYF. The CDR3 DNA follows: TGTGCCAGCAGCGAGAAGGGACTAGCGGGATACACAGATACGCAGTATTTT. V and J are TRBV9 and TRBJ2-3; 13 bases map to TRBD2. CDR3 length: 17 residues. Germline CDR1 SGDLS, CDR2 YYNGEE. The trim removed 3 bases at V and 2 bases at J, leaving 6 bases unmatched.

In DNA form, the CDR3 reads TGCAGTGCTCCTAAGGGGGAGACCCAGTACTTC. Translation: CSAPKGETQYF. The chain joins TRBV20-1 to TRBJ2-5; the D gene is possibly TRBD1 (5 bases). The CDR3 length is 11 residues. V was clipped by 5 bases and J by 5 bases, with 9 bases between them. In germline, CDR1 is DFQATT, CDR2 SNEGSKA (reference sequence).

The chain combines TRBV11-2 with TRBJ1-1; 8 bases align to TRBD1. Germline CDR1 SGHAT, CDR2 FQNNGV. This CDR3 spans 15 amino acids. J lost 3 bases, V lost 5 bases, and 8 bases had no gene match. The CDR3 sequence: CASSRWTGLDTEAFF. Written as DNA, the CDR3 is TGTGCCAGCAGCCGCTGGACAGGGCTTGACACTGAAGCTTTCTTT.

This clone was picked up one time. J is TRBJ1-2 and V is TRBV28, with 7 nucleotides matching TRBD1. V gave up 5 bases and J gave up 4 bases; unmatched junction bases: 7. CDR1 and CDR2 (germline): MDHEN, SYDVKM. CDR3 length: 14 amino acids. DNA of the CDR3: TGTGCCAGCAGTCTGACAGGGCCCCCCTATGGCTACACCTTC. This translates into CASSLTGPPYGYTF.

The CDR3 nucleotides are TGTGCCTGGAACTTTCCGGGGGGAAAGAACACCGGGGAGCTGTTTTTT. This translates into CAWNFPGGKNTGELFF. The rearrangement uses TRBV30 and TRBJ2-2, with 7 positions matching TRBD2. J lost 1 base, V lost 4 bases, and 9 bases had no gene match. The CDR3 contains 16 residues. Germline V gene lookup returns CDR1 GTSNPN and CDR2 SVGIG (reference sequence).